This T cell receptor beta chain was identified during a study of T cells in Graves' hyperthyroidism and ophthalmopathy. CDR3 length: 15 amino acids. V shed 9 bases and J 5 bases; nucleotides not matched to a gene: 9. Using RNA transcripts as the source, TCR beta CDR3 regions were amplified. The HTBI primer set drove a first-round RT-PCR of the TCR CDR3. TCRdb ran MiXCR on the multiplex PCR reads and lists one entry per CDR3 protein. Among approximately 370,000 distinct CDR3 sequences listed, about 15% were seen once. General observations from the study: In the analysis, a 13 V-J model separated ophthalmopathy from stable hyperthyroidism. Ophthalmopathy prediction by the model preceded onset by a median roughly 6 months.

This clonotype was observed many times. Its target is unknown. What was sequenced was blood. This chain connects TRBV12-3 or TRBV12-4 to TRBJ2-2, with 10 bases fitting TRBD2. The sequence came from a woman aged 25 to 39 with Graves' hyperthyroidism. This chain's CDR3 is CASYLAGAFTGELFF. The CDR3 nucleotides are TGTGCCAGTTATCTAGCGGGAGCGTTTACCGGGGAGCTGTTTTTT.